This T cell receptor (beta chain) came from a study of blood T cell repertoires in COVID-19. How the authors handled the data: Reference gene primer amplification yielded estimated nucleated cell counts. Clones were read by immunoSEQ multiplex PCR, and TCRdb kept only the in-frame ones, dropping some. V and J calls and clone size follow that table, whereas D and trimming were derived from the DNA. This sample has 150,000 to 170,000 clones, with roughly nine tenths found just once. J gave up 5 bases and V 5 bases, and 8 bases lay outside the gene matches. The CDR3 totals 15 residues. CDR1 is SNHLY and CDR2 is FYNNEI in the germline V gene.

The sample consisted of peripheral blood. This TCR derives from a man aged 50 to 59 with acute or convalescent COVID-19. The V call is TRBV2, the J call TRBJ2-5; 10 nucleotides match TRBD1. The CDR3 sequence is CASSWGQGFGETQYF. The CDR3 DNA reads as TGTGCCAGCAGTTGGGGACAGGGGTTTGGCGAGACCCAGTACTTC.